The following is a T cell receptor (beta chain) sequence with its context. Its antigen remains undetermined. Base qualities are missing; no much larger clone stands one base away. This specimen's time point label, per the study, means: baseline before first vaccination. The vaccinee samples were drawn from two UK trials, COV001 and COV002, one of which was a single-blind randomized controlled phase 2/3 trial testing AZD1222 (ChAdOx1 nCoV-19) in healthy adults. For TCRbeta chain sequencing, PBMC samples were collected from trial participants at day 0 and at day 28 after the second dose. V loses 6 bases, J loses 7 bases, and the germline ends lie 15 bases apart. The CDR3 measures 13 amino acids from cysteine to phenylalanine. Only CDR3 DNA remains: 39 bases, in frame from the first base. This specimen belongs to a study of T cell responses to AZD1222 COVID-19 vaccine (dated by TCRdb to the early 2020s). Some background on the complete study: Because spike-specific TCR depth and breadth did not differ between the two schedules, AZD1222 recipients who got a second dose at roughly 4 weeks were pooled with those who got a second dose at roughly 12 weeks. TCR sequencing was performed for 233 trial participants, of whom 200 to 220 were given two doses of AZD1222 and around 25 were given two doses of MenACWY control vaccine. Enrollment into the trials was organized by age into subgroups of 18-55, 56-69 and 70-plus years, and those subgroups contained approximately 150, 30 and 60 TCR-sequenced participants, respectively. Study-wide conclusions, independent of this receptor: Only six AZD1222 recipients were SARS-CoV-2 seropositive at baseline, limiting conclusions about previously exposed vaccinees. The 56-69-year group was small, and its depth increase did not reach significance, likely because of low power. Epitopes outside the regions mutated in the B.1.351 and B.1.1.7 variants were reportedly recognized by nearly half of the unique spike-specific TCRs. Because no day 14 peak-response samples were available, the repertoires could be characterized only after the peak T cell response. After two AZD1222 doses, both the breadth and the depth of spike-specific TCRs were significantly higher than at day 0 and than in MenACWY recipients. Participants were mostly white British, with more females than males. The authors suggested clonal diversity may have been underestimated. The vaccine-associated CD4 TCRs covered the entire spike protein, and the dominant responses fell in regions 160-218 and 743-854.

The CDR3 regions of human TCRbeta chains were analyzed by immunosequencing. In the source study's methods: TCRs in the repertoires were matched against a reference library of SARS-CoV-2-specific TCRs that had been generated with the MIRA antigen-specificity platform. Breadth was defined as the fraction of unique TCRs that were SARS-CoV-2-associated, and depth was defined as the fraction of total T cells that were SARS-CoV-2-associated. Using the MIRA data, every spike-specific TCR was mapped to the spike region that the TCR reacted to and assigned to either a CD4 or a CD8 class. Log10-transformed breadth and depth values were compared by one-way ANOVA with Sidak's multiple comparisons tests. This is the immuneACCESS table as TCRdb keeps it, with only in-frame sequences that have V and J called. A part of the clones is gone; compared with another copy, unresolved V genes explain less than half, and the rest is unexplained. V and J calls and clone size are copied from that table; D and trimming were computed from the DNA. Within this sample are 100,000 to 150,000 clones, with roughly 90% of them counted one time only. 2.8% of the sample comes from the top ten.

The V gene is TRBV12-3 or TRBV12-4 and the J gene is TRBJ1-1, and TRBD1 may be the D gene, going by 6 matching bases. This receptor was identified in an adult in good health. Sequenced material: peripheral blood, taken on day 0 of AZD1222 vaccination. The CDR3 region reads CASRRTEYSEAFF. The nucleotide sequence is TGTGCCAGCAGAAGGACAGAATATAGTGAAGCTTTCTTT.